Listed below are T cell receptor beta chains from one sample, sequenced in a study of T cell repertoires in cytomegalovirus infection. TCRdb re-called the reads through MiXCR, storing one row per CDR3 protein. The table has about 570,000 distinct CDR3 sequences, around two fifths seen once. These receptors' targets are unknown. The sequences come from cultured PBMCs, collected from culture after CMV antigen stimulation. These receptors all stem from a human donor in good health (CMV status not recorded). Some clones in this sample may be carry-over from other donors' samples. Both conserved end residues are part of each CDR3. The D gene is left open where the match is weak. Some rows have no size entry. The others give once, few or many, or a class for an expanded clone.

size | D | J | V | DNA | CDR3
few | - | TRBJ1-5 | TRBV7-2 | TGTGCCAGCAGCTTTAAGGGGGATCAGCCCCAGCATTTT | CASSFKGDQPQHF
few | - | TRBJ2-7 | TRBV7-2 | TGTGCCAGCAGCTTCCCCGGGACTCTTCGGCACCCAGGGATTGACGAGCAGTACTTC | CASSFPGTLRHPGIDEQYF
- | - | TRBJ2-6 | TRBV2 | TGTGCCAGCATGGCGCCGGACTCTGGGGCCAACGTCCTGACTTTC | CASMAPDSGANVLTF
- | TRBD1 | TRBJ2-3 | TRBV24-1 | TGTGCCACCAGTGAACCCGCACCGGGACAGGGCTCAGATACGCAGTATTTT | CATSEPAPGQGSDTQYF
once | TRBD1 | TRBJ1-2 | TRBV15 | TGTGCCACCAGCTTCGAACGGACAGGGAGTGCCAAAGCTAACTATGGCTACACCTTC | CATSFERTGSAKANYGYTF
few | TRBD1 | TRBJ2-6 | TRBV10-3 | TGTGCCATCAGTGATAAGGGACAGGGGGCCCTCGGGGCCAACGTCCTGACTTTC | CAISDKGQGALGANVLTF
few | - | TRBJ1-1 | TRBV12-3/TRBV12-4 | TGTGCCAGCAGTTTGATCGTGAACACTGAAGCTTTCTTT | CASSLIVNTEAFF
few | TRBD1 | TRBJ1-5 | TRBV19 | TGTGCCAGTAGTATTTTTATGGGACAGACATCTCCGCCCCAGCATTTT | CASSIFMGQTSPPQHF
few | - | TRBJ2-3 | TRBV7-8 | TGTGCCAGCAGCGCTCTTGGTACGCAGTATTTT | CASSALGTQYF
few | - | TRBJ2-5 | TRBV3-1 | TGTGCCAGCAGCCAAGAAGGTCAGGGAGGGGGGACCCAGTACTTC | CASSQEGQGGGTQYF
- | TRBD2 | TRBJ2-7 | TRBV7-6 | TGTGCCAGCAGCCCACAATCAGCGGGGGGGTGGGAGCAGTACTTC | CASSPQSAGGWEQYF
- | TRBD1 | TRBJ2-7 | TRBV6-7 | TGTGCCAGCAGTTACTCGAACCACTGCGGGACAGGGGATCCCTATTCCTACGAGCAGTACTTC | CASSYSNHCGTGDPYSYEQYF
- | TRBD2 | TRBJ2-1 | TRBV5-1 | TGCGCCAGCAGCGCTGGGGGGACTAGCGAGGAAAAGCAGTTCTTC | CASSAGGTSEEKQFF
few | TRBD2 | TRBJ2-2 | TRBV7-2 | TGTGCCAGCACCAACCGACTAGCGGGGAACACCGGGGAGCTGTTTTTT | CASTNRLAGNTGELFF
- | - | TRBJ1-6 | TRBV6-5 | TGTGCCAGCAGTTACTCGGAGCGGACGAATTCACCCCTCCACTTT | CASSYSERTNSPLHF
- | TRBD1 | TRBJ2-7 | TRBV5-1 | TGCGCCAGCAGCCTCGGACAGGGGTTTGGGGAGCAGTACTTC | CASSLGQGFGEQYF
few | - | TRBJ2-3 | TRBV7-6 | TGTGCCAGCAGCTTAGACCCTAGCCACCCTACGCAGTATTTT | CASSLDPSHPTQYF
few | - | TRBJ1-5 | TRBV7-8 | TGTGCCAGCAGCTTAGGGCAGGAACGCAATCAGCCCCAGCATTTT | CASSLGQERNQPQHF
few | TRBD2 | TRBJ2-1 | TRBV6-2/TRBV6-3 | TGTGCCAGCGAGGGAGCGGGAGGGGGCAATGAGCAGTTCTTC | CASEGAGGGNEQFF
- | - | TRBJ2-5 | TRBV7-9 | TGTGCCAGCAGCTTAGGTGCAGGCCCGGAGACCCAGTACTTC | CASSLGAGPETQYF
- | - | TRBJ1-2 | TRBV2 | TGTGCCAGCAGCGCCGGGACGTCTTATGGCTACACCTTC | CASSAGTSYGYTF
few | - | TRBJ1-5 | TRBV28 | TGTGCCAGCAGTTTACCGATGGGTTATCAGCCCCAGCATTTT | CASSLPMGYQPQHF
once | TRBD1 | TRBJ1-2 | TRBV28 | TGTGCCAGCAGTCTTGGACAGGGGGAGGGCTACACCTTC | CASSLGQGEGYTF
few | TRBD2 | TRBJ2-1 | TRBV7-8 | TGTGCCAGCAGCCCCCCCCGGCTAGCGGGAGGCTATCGGGAGCAGTTCTTC | CASSPPRLAGGYREQFF
- | TRBD2 | TRBJ2-3 | TRBV5-1 | TGCGCCAGCAGCTTGGGCGGAGCGGGGATCGCAGATACGCAGTATTTT | CASSLGGAGIADTQYF
few | - | TRBJ2-7 | TRBV7-2 | TGTGCCAGCAGCTTAGGGGTCGGGGGGCCCGCCGAGCAGTACTTC | CASSLGVGGPAEQYF
- | TRBD2 | TRBJ2-1 | TRBV11-2 | TGTGCCAGCAGCTCCCGGGCGGGAGGGACTAATGAGCAGTTCTTC | CASSSRAGGTNEQFF
- | TRBD2 | TRBJ2-1 | TRBV6-5 | TGTGCCAGCAGGCCGGGGGGTTATTGGTATGAGCAGTTCTTC | CASRPGGYWYEQFF
- | - | TRBJ2-5 | TRBV7-6 | TGTGCCAGCAGCTTTGGGGGGGCCGAAGAGACCCAGTACTTC | CASSFGGAEETQYF
- | - | TRBJ2-1 | TRBV24-1 | TGTGCCACCAGTGACCACCCTGGGGGCTCCTACAATGAGCAGTTCTTC | CATSDHPGGSYNEQFF
- | TRBD2 | TRBJ2-3 | TRBV7-2 | TGTGCCAGCAGCTTGGGTTGGGCGGGAGGGGGTACGCAGTATTTT | CASSLGWAGGGTQYF
- | - | TRBJ1-6 | TRBV20-1 | TGCAGTGCTAGTGGTCCGAGGAGTTCACCCCTCCACTTT | CSASGPRSSPLHF
few | - | TRBJ1-3 | TRBV6-6 | TGTGCCAGCAGAACCGGGGCCGCCGCTAAGGGTGGAAACACCATATATTTT | CASRTGAAAKGGNTIYF
- | - | TRBJ2-7 | TRBV7-3 | TGTGCCAGCAGCGCTACGGGGCACGAGCAGTACTTC | CASSATGHEQYF
- | TRBD2 | TRBJ2-7 | TRBV5-5 | TGTGCCAGCAGCTCACTAGCGGGGGGTTTCTACGAGCAGTACTTC | CASSSLAGGFYEQYF
once | TRBD2 | TRBJ2-3 | TRBV20-1 | TGCAGTCTGGAAAGGGGACTAGCGGGGGCCAGGGGCACAGATACGCAGTATTTT | CSLERGLAGARGTDTQYF
- | - | TRBJ2-3 | TRBV11-2 | TGTGCCAGCAGCTTATCAGGGGGGGGGCGTCTTACAGATACGCAGTATTTT | CASSLSGGGRLTDTQYF
- | - | TRBJ1-2 | TRBV7-8 | TGTGCCAGCAGCGTTAACCGGGACGGCCGCGGCTACACCTTC | CASSVNRDGRGYTF
once | - | TRBJ2-5 | TRBV29-1 | TGCAGCGTTGAATTGGGGATGGGGCAAGGTACCCAGTACTTC | CSVELGMGQGTQYF
- | - | TRBJ2-7 | TRBV7-6 | TGTGCCAGCAGCATCCCACTAGCTTTCGAGCAGTACTTC | CASSIPLAFEQYF
- | - | TRBJ2-1 | TRBV9 | TGTGCCAGCAGCGCCCCCCAGGGGGGGGACTACAATGAGCAGTTCTTC | CASSAPQGGDYNEQFF
- | - | TRBJ1-5 | TRBV19 | TGTGCCAGTAGGCGGGACACTAGAGATCAGCCCCAGCATTTT | CASRRDTRDQPQHF
- | - | TRBJ2-6 | TRBV7-9 | TGTGCCAGCAGCTTAGAATTGAGGCGGGGAGACTCTGGGGCCAACGTCCTGACTTTC | CASSLELRRGDSGANVLTF